Sequencing of this TCR beta chain was carried out in a study of blood T cell repertoires in COVID-19. Study information: The samples span acute and convalescent COVID-19 from the United States, Italy and Spain. Sources were T cells, B-cell-depleted T cells, or PBMCs; the material itself was cDNA or gDNA.

J lost 5 bases, V lost 8 bases, and 9 bases had no gene match. The CDR3 is 14 amino acids. Germline CDR1 is SNHLY and CDR2 is FYNNEI. As originally analysed: Amplification with reference gene primers provided the estimates of nucleated cell counts. Measured with immunoSEQ multiplex PCR; TCRdb has only the in-frame clones, and not every one. The DNA was the basis for D and trimming; V, J and clone size are from that table. The sample comprises approximately 260,000 clones, roughly 88% of which are singletons, and 2.1% rests with the top ten. This chain joins TRBV2 and TRBJ2-7; 10 bases fit TRBD1. The source of this sequence is a woman aged 40 to 50 who had recovered from COVID-19. The sequenced material came from peripheral blood. The CDR3: CASALEDRGNEQYF. The CDR3 nucleotides are TGTGCCAGCGCCCTTGAGGACAGGGGGAACGAGCAGTACTTC. Full variable domain (rest looked up from reference TRBV2 and TRBJ2-7): EPEVTQTPSHQVTQMGQEVILRCVPISNHLYFYWYRQILGQKVEFLVSFYNNEISEKSEIFDDQFSVERPDGSNFTLKIRSTKLEDSAMYFCASALEDRGNEQYFGPGTRLTVT.